The rows below give T cell receptor beta chains drawn from one sample of a study of blood T cell repertoires in COVID-19. The protocol was immunoSEQ multiplex PCR, while the TCRdb copy is restricted to in-frame clones and leaves out a portion. The table has fewer than 250,000 clones, roughly 81% seen once. Sequences were obtained from peripheral blood. Receptor source: a woman between 65 and 79 years old with active or convalescent COVID-19. Both conserved end residues are trimmed from each CDR3. Each record gives: V gene, clone size, J gene, CDR3 protein. Part of the rows lack a size; the others show once, few, many or a class for expanded clones.

>TRBV5-6|-|TRBJ2-3
ASSWRSSGTDTQY
>TRBV27|-|TRBJ2-3
ASSLRGSTDTQY
>TRBV5-1|-|TRBJ1-2
ASSPTDRVGGGYT
>TRBV18|once|TRBJ1-2
ASSPQEGGYGYT
>TRBV25-1|-|TRBJ2-1
ASSEYRRQGGNEQF
>TRBV19|once|TRBJ2-5
ATPVRGRQETQY
>TRBV27|-|TRBJ2-7
ASMGQPRYEQY
>TRBV4-1|-|TRBJ2-7
ASSQDEGGEQY
>TRBV6-5|-|TRBJ1-5
ASSLGAGTSNQPQH
>TRBV7-9|-|TRBJ2-1
ASGGYNEQF
>TRBV11-2|few|TRBJ1-1
ASSPPGGLVVTEAF
>TRBV5-1|-|TRBJ2-3
ASSPQGIYTDTQY
>TRBV28|few|TRBJ2-5
ASSFGQPGTQY
>TRBV5-1|-|TRBJ1-2
ASSLRQGNVIT
>TRBV7-9|-|TRBJ2-1
ASSPPRGTGKGRYNEQF
>TRBV19|-|TRBJ2-2
ASSNLAGGATGELF
>TRBV13|-|TRBJ2-1
ASSLNRGSNEQF
>TRBV30|-|TRBJ1-1
ARDRLNTEAF
>TRBV19|once|TRBJ2-3
ASTPTGRDTQY
>TRBV7-8|-|TRBJ2-3
ASSPSAPPDPGTQY
>TRBV5-5|-|TRBJ2-7
ASSLGGGVEQY
>TRBV9|-|TRBJ2-7
ASSVATGGPYEQY
>TRBV11-2|-|TRBJ2-1
ASSSRDSSYNEQF
>TRBV5-4|-|TRBJ1-2
ASSLGLTGSGYGYT
>TRBV5-1|-|TRBJ2-7
ASSLQGPPYEQY
>TRBV7-2|-|TRBJ2-1
ASSLGPTDNEQF
>TRBV5-4|many|TRBJ2-6
ASSLLGANVLT
>TRBV19|-|TRBJ2-1
ASSMGAFRSANEQF
>TRBV30|-|TRBJ1-1
AWGTPGVKTTEAF
>TRBV11-2|-|TRBJ1-2
ASSPRRDRQYFYGYT
>TRBV5-1|-|TRBJ2-2
ASSDSGTSGRARTGELF
>TRBV28|once|TRBJ1-3
ASSYDRPPSGNTIY
>TRBV4-2|-|TRBJ2-7
ASSQLIRGSGSSYEQY
>TRBV24-1|-|TRBJ2-5
ATSDQGVTQY
>TRBV6-1|few|TRBJ2-7
ASSEGPGGSLSYEQY
>TRBV2|-|TRBJ1-2
ASSYTGDPNYGYT
>TRBV7-9|-|TRBJ1-5
ASSLGTGFNQPQH
>TRBV6-2/TRBV6-3|-|TRBJ2-2
ASSWLAENTGELF
>TRBV5-1|-|TRBJ2-3
ASKVEGVSTDTQY
>TRBV7-6|few|TRBJ2-5
ASSLALQGTQY
>TRBV3-1/TRBV3-2|few|TRBJ2-3
ASSHLSGGIGDTQY
>TRBV6-2/TRBV6-3|once|TRBJ2-5
ASSHQGGETQY
>TRBV6-5|once|TRBJ2-7
ASSQGAGGTYEQY
>TRBV5-4|-|TRBJ2-7
ASSPPGQGSHEQY
>TRBV10-2|-|TRBJ2-7
ASSEYGLAGAYEQY
>TRBV2|-|TRBJ2-3
ASSADRSTQY
>TRBV19|once|TRBJ1-3
ASSYRGPGNTIY
>TRBV19|-|TRBJ2-2
ASSIPRQTGELF
>TRBV6-1|once|TRBJ2-5
ASSEALHTQY
>TRBV18|-|TRBJ1-1
ASSPSENTEAF
>TRBV24-1|-|TRBJ2-1
ATSDVIAGGLDEQF
>TRBV12-3/TRBV12-4|-|TRBJ1-2
ASSLGTGNGYT
>TRBV6-5|-|TRBJ1-1
ASSYRGPGGTEAF
>TRBV7-9|-|TRBJ1-3
ASSLGTNPGNTIY